The 30 T cell receptor beta chains in this list originate from one sample, sequenced in a study of blood T cell repertoires in COVID-19. Libraries were prepared by immunoSEQ multiplex PCR; TCRdb keeps only in-frame clonotypes and omits some of them. This table has roughly 67,000 clones, approximately 85% appearing once. The sequenced sample consisted of peripheral blood. These TCRs come from a man in his forties or fifties with acute or convalescent COVID-19.

The V and J genes are TRBV9 and TRBJ2-3; 9 positions agree with TRBD2. This CDR3 spans 18 amino acids. Germline V gives CDR1 SGDLS, CDR2 YYNGEE. The V and J ends lost 1 base and 7 bases, in that order; junction bases with no gene match: 16. CDR3 region: CASSVFSSGTSQVNTQYF. DNA of the CDR3: TGTGCCAGCAGCGTATTTTCCTCCGGGACTAGCCAGGTGAATACGCAGTATTTT.

The chain uses TRBV7-2 and TRBJ2-3; tentatively, D is TRBD2 (5 bases). Germline V gene lookup returns CDR1 SGHTA and CDR2 FQGNSA. V was trimmed by 5 bases and J by 4 bases, leaving 16 bases between them. The CDR3 has 15 residues. Here the CDR3 DNA reads TGTGCCAGCAGCCCGACTCCCTGGCGGGCAGATACGCAGTATTTT. Residues: CASSPTPWRADTQYF.

CDR3 bases: TGCGCCAGCAGCTTGTTGGGGGCGAGTAGTTCACCCCTCCACTTT. It codes for CASSLLGASSSPLHF. The chain combines TRBV5-1 with TRBJ1-6, with D maybe TRBD1 (6 bases). The CDR3 covers 15 residues. The germline V gene encodes CDR1 SGHRS and CDR2 YFSETQ. The V gene lost 1 base and the J gene lost 9 bases, with 14 bases spanning the gap.

The rearrangement uses TRBV19 and TRBJ1-3; weak D call: TRBD1 (6 bases). Looked up from germline, CDR1 is LNHDA and CDR2 is SQIVND (reference sequence). This CDR3 is built from 15 residues. The V end lost 10 bases, the J end lost 0 bases, and 16 bases lay between the germline ends. CDR3 in DNA: TGTGCCACCACCACGACAGGCCTCTCTGGAAACACCATATATTTT. Translation: CATTTTGLSGNTIYF.

This clone was counted between two and nine times. The rearrangement joins TRBV7-2 to TRBJ1-5; 7 bases are a match to TRBD1. The V gene end was trimmed by 0 bases and the J gene end by 4 bases; junction bases not matched to a gene: 3. Germline V gene data show CDR1 as SGHTA and CDR2 as FQGNSA. The CDR3 contains 15 residues. The CDR3 DNA sequence: TGTGCCAGCAGCTTAGCTGGGACAGATAATCAGCCCCAGCATTTT. Its translation is CASSLAGTDNQPQHF.

The CDR3 bases are TGCGCCAGCAGCTTGGAAAGCGCCCGGGAGGATACGCAGTATTTT. Amino acid sequence: CASSLESAREDTQYF. J is TRBJ2-3 and V is TRBV5-1; D may be TRBD2 (6 bases). This CDR3 is 15 amino acids long. V shed 0 bases and J shed 6 bases, with 14 bases lying between them. CDR1 and CDR2 (germline): SGHRS, YFSETQ.

CDR3 in DNA: TGTGCCAGCAGCTTACTAGTATACGAGCAGTACTTC. It is translated as CASSLLVYEQYF. The chain is built from TRBV5-6 and TRBJ2-7, with D possibly being TRBD2 (5 bases). V gave up 2 bases and J gave up 4 bases, with 7 bases separating them. Germline CDR1 and CDR2: SGHDT and YYEEEE. The CDR3 spans 12 residues.

The V and J genes are TRBV27 and TRBJ1-2; D is possibly TRBD1 (5 bases). The CDR3 is made up of 14 amino acids. With 6 bases removed from V and 5 bases from J, the gap between germline ends came to 16 bases. CDR1 and CDR2 (germline): MNHEY, SMNVEV (reference sequence). CDR3 protein: CASSGGGTFYGYTF. In nucleotides, the CDR3 is TGTGCCAGCAGCGGGGGGGGGACTTTTTATGGCTACACCTTC.

Worth noting for this clone: This CDR3 is also generated by other DNA sequences in the sample. The V and J genes are TRBV5-1 and TRBJ1-2; TRBD1 matches at 7 bases. Germline V CDR1 and CDR2: SGHRS, YFSETQ. The CDR3 length is 14 residues. V shed 0 bases and J 4 bases; nucleotides not matched to a gene: 3. For the CDR3, the DNA is TGCGCCAGCAGCTTGGGACAGGGTGCCTATGGCTACACCTTC. Amino acid sequence: CASSLGQGAYGYTF.

The chain joins TRBV5-4 to TRBJ1-2, with a weak D call TRBD1 (6 bases). Germline V gives CDR1 SGHNT, CDR2 YYREEE (reference sequence). This CDR3 region has 14 residues. V lost 6 bases and J 4 bases, leaving 16 bases between the germline ends. This CDR3 is CASTAVQGGYGYTF. CDR3 nucleotide sequence: TGTGCCAGCACCGCCGTACAGGGCGGCTATGGCTACACCTTC.

The gene calls are TRBV9 and TRBJ1-1; TRBD1 might be the D (5 bases). Germline V gene sequence: CDR1 SGDLS, CDR2 YYNGEE. There are 14 residues in the CDR3. Trimming removed 4 bases at V and 3 bases at J, with 13 bases between. For the CDR3, the DNA is TGTGCCAGCAGCCTCGGAGACAGCTACACTGAAGCTTTCTTT. This sequence encodes CASSLGDSYTEAFF.

V and J are TRBV5-1 and TRBJ2-3; 7 bases are shared with TRBD1. The V gene end was trimmed by 0 bases and the J gene end by 0 bases; junction bases not matched to a gene: 7. CDR3 length: 17 amino acids. The V gene's germline CDR1 is SGHRS and CDR2 YFSETQ. This CDR3 is CASSLDPQGSSTDTQYF. The CDR3 DNA reads as TGCGCCAGCAGCTTGGACCCACAGGGGTCGAGCACAGATACGCAGTATTTT. The complete variable domain, with remaining parts taken from reference TRBV5-1 and TRBJ2-3, reads KAGVTQTPRYLIKTRGQQVTLSCSPISGHRSVSWYQQTPGQGLQFLFEYFSETQRNKGNFPGRFSGRQFSNSRSEMNVSTLELGDSALYLCASSLDPQGSSTDTQYFGPGTRLTVL.

This sequence joins TRBV2 and TRBJ1-1, with D perhaps TRBD1 (5 bases). Trimming pared 4 bases from V and 0 bases from J, leaving 12 bases between. This CDR3 spans 15 amino acids. Germline loops: CDR1 SNHLY, CDR2 FYNNEI. The CDR3, as DNA: TGTGCCAGCAGTGGTCTTAGGGGATTGAACACTGAAGCTTTCTTT. This translates into CASSGLRGLNTEAFF.

In its sample, this clone was seen a few times. The chain carries TRBV27 and TRBJ2-5, with 8 bases identical to TRBD1. The V gene end was trimmed by 7 bases and the J gene end by 5 bases; junction bases not matched to a gene: 15. CDR1 and CDR2 (germline): MNHEY, SMNVEV (reference sequence). The CDR3 runs 16 residues. CDR3 nucleotides: TGTGCCAGCACCTCCGGGAATTCAGGGGGCTACGAGACCCAGTACTTC. It encodes CASTSGNSGGYETQYF.

CDR3 residues: CASSVWLSGQGEFLEYTIYF. For the CDR3, the DNA is TGCGCCAGCAGTGTTTGGTTGTCGGGACAGGGTGAATTCTTGGAATACACCATATATTTT. The chain has TRBV10-1 and TRBJ1-3, with 9 bases matching TRBD1. The length of the CDR3 is 20 residues. The germline V gene has CDR1 WNHNN and CDR2 SYGVQD (reference sequence). Unmatched junction bases numbered 24, after V lost 4 bases and J lost 8 bases.

This chain connects TRBV29-1 to TRBJ1-2; D gene uncertain. Trimming removed 4 bases from V and 8 bases from J, with 14 bases in between. Per the germline V gene, CDR1 is SQVTM and CDR2 is ANQGSEA. The CDR3 runs 12 residues. CDR3 in DNA: TGCAGCGTTGTTGGGCTGCAAGAGGGCTACACCTTC. Translated, it gives CSVVGLQEGYTF.

This clone was seen only once. The rearrangement joins TRBV25-1 to TRBJ2-2, with 11 bases aligning to TRBD1. This CDR3 has 17 residues. J gave up 7 bases and V 1 base, and 8 bases lay outside the gene matches. Germline CDR1 is MGHDK and CDR2 is SYGVNS. CDR3 region: CASSELGGQGAVGELFF. In DNA form, the CDR3 reads TGTGCCAGCAGTGAATTGGGCGGACAGGGGGCGGTCGGGGAGCTGTTTTTT.

The genes are TRBV30 and TRBJ2-7, with D perhaps matching TRBD2 (5 bases). Trimming cost V 3 bases and J 4 bases, with 13 bases left between them. Germline V lookup: CDR1 GTSNPN, CDR2 SVGIG (reference sequence). The CDR3 runs to 13 residues. CDR3 coding DNA: TGTGCCTGGAGGAGGCCGGGGTCTTACGAGCAGTACGTC. The encoded protein is CAWRRPGSYEQYV.

The chain employs TRBV25-1 and TRBJ1-2, with TRBD1 identical over 11 bases. CDR3 length: 15 residues. Germline V gives CDR1 MGHDK, CDR2 SYGVNS. The J segment lost 7 bases and the V segment lost 4 bases, leaving 8 bases of the junction unmatched. The CDR3 region is CASSGGQGVVSGYTF. DNA of the CDR3: TGTGCCAGCAGTGGGGGACAGGGGGTGGTGTCTGGCTACACCTTC.

The V gene is TRBV10-3, the J gene TRBJ2-7, with D unresolved. CDR3 length: 13 residues. CDR1 and CDR2 from the germline V gene are ENHRY and SYGVKD. Trimming took 0 bases from V and 4 from J, leaving 7 bases between them. Written as DNA, the CDR3 is TGTGCCATCAGTGAGTCCGCGTCTTACGAGCAGTACTTC. Protein: CAISESASYEQYF.

The chain is built from TRBV4-1 and TRBJ2-3, with D perhaps TRBD2 (5 bases). Germline V gene sequence: CDR1 MGHRA, CDR2 YSYEKL. Trimming took off 0 bases at V and 4 bases at J, with 14 bases between the two ends. This CDR3 contains 16 residues. The CDR3 nucleotides read TGCGCCAGCAGCCAAGATGGTGGAGGCTTAGCAGATACGCAGTATTTT. As protein: CASSQDGGGLADTQYF.

The gene calls are TRBV5-1 and TRBJ2-2, with no clear D. The V gene's germline CDR1 is SGHRS and CDR2 YFSETQ. V was shortened by 0 bases and J by 6 bases, with 12 bases between the two germline ends. This CDR3 region has 15 residues. The CDR3 here is CASSLGFREAGELFF. CDR3 in DNA: TGCGCCAGCAGCTTGGGGTTTCGCGAGGCCGGGGAGCTGTTTTTT.

This clone has only one observation. This chain joins TRBV6-2 or TRBV6-3 and TRBJ2-1; 8 positions agree with TRBD1. The germline V gene has CDR1 MNHEY and CDR2 SVGEGT. Trimming took 5 bases from V and 4 from J; bases not matched to a gene: 4. CDR3 length equals 14 residues. CDR3 residues: CASSQDREYNEQFF. The CDR3 DNA reads TGTGCCAGCAGTCAGGACAGGGAATACAATGAGCAGTTCTTC.

The chain employs TRBV11-2 and TRBJ2-3, with D unresolved. Trimming removed 3 bases at V and 1 base at J, with 8 bases between. Germline loops: CDR1 SGHAT, CDR2 FQNNGV. The CDR3 extends over 14 amino acids. The CDR3 DNA reads TGTGCCAGCAGCTTGGCCCGGGGCACAGATACGCAGTATTTT. Amino acids: CASSLARGTDTQYF.

At least ten counts were recorded for this clone. J is TRBJ1-1 and V is TRBV3-1 (or the pseudogene TRBV3-2); a possible D gene is TRBD1 (5 bases). Germline CDR1 LGHDT, CDR2 YNNKEL (reference sequence). Trimming pared 3 bases from V and 1 base from J, leaving 9 bases between. The length of the CDR3 is 14 residues. In DNA form, the CDR3 reads TGTGCCAGCAGCCACTTAGACAGGAACACTGAAGCTTTCTTT. It is translated as CASSHLDRNTEAFF.

This sequence joins TRBV5-4 and TRBJ1-6, with TRBD1 matching 12 bases. V was clipped by 4 bases and J by 10 bases; unmatched bases: 6. This CDR3 is built from 15 residues. From germline, CDR1 is SGHNT and CDR2 YYREEE (reference sequence). The CDR3 loop reads CASSIGTGGLSPLHF. The DNA for the CDR3 is TGTGCCAGCAGCATCGGGACAGGGGGCTTGTCACCCCTCCACTTT.

Only a few counts were recorded for this clone. The chain is built from TRBV4-1 and TRBJ1-2; 8 bases are shared with TRBD1. Per germline, CDR1 MGHRA and CDR2 YSYEKL. This CDR3 has 15 residues. V dropped 0 bases and J dropped 1; count of bases not matched to a gene: 1. CDR3 DNA sequence: TGCGCCAGCAGCCAAGAGACAGGGGATAACTATGGCTACACCTTC. Amino acid sequence: CASSQETGDNYGYTF.

This chain joins TRBV7-2 and TRBJ2-4; D might be TRBD2 (5 bases). This CDR3 contains 14 residues. Trimming took 5 bases from V and 0 from J, leaving 8 bases between them. The germline V gene encodes CDR1 SGHTA and CDR2 FQGNSA. The CDR3 DNA reads as TGTGCCAGCAGCGCCCGGGGAGCCAAAAACATTCAGTACTTC. Its protein is CASSARGAKNIQYF. Filled out from reference TRBV7-2 and TRBJ2-4, the complete variable domain reads GAGVSQSPSNKVTEKGKDVELRCDPISGHTALYWYRQSLGQGLEFLIYFQGNSAPDKSGLPSDRFSAERTGGSVSTLTIQRTQQEDSAVYLCASSARGAKNIQYFGAGTRLSVL.

This chain joins TRBV19 and TRBJ2-3; D is unresolved. The germline V gene encodes CDR1 LNHDA and CDR2 SQIVND (reference sequence). Trimming cost V 11 bases and J 2 bases, with 17 bases left between them. The CDR3 has 14 residues. The CDR3 protein is CASTAGRTTDTQYF. The CDR3 region has the DNA TGTGCCTCGACGGCTGGGCGTACCACAGATACGCAGTATTTT.

The rearrangement links TRBV6-1 to TRBJ1-1; tentative D call: TRBD1 (5 bases). This CDR3 has 16 residues. Between the trimmed V and J ends, which lost 3 bases and 4 bases, there was a span of 18 bases. Germline V lookup: CDR1 MNHNS, CDR2 SASEGT. This chain's CDR3 is CASSEVREGLGTEAFF. The CDR3 DNA sequence: TGTGCCAGCAGTGAGGTCAGGGAGGGGTTGGGCACTGAAGCTTTCTTT.